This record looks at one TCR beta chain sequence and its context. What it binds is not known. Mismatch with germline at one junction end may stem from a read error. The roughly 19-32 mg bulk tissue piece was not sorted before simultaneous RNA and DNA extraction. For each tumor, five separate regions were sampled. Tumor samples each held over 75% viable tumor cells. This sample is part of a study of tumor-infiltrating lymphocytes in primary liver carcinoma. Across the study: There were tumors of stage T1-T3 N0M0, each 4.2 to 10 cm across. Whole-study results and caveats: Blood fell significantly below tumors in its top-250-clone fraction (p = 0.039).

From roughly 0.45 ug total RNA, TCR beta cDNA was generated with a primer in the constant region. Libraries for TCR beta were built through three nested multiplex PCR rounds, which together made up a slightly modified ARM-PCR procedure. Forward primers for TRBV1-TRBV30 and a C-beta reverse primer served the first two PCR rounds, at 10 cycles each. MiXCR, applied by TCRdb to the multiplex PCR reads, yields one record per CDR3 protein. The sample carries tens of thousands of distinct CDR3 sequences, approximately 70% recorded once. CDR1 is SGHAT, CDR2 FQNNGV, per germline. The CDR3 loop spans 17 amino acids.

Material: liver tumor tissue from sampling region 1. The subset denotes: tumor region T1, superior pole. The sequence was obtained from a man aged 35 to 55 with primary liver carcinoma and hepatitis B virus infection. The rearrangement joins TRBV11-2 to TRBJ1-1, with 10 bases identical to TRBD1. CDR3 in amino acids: CASSRVGGQGFVTETFF. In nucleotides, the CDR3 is TGTGCCAGCAGCCGAGTGGGGGGACAGGGGTTCGTCACTGAAACTTTCTTT.